This T cell receptor beta chain came from a study of prognosis after radiotherapy for stage I lung cancer. This clonotype was recorded once. This likely reflects a read error, since a far larger clone is one base away. V was shortened by 6 bases and J by 8 bases, with 22 bases between the two germline ends. The germline gives CDR1 MNHEY, CDR2 SVGEGT. The length of the CDR3 is 15 residues. Genomic DNA provided the template from which TCR beta CDR3 was amplified by two-round multiplex PCR. Primers were specific to each TRBV and TRBJ gene in first-round PCR. MiXCR, applied by TCRdb to the multiplex PCR reads, yields one record per CDR3 protein. The repertoire holds about 51,000 distinct CDR3 sequences, with about 37% as singletons.

The input for sequencing was PBMCs, taken before or after stereotactic body radiation therapy (not recorded which). This clonotype was sampled from a donor over 45 with non-small cell lung cancer. J is TRBJ1-2 and V is TRBV6-2 or TRBV6-3; D call uncertain. The chain's CDR3 is CASSPAPGRSRGYTF. For the CDR3, the DNA is TGTGCCAGCAGCCCAGCCCCGGGTAGATCGCGGGGCTACACCTTC.